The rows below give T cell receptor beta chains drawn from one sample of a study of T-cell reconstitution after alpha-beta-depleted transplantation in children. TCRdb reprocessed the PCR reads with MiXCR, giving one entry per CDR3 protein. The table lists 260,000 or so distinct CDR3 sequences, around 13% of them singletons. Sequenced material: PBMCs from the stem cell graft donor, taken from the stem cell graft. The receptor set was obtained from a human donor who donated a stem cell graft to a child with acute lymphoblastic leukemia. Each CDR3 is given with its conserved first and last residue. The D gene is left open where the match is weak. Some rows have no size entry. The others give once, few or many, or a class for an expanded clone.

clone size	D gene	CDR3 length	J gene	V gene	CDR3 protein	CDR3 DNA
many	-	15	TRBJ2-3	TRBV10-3	CAISEPTPSTDTQYF	TGTGCCATCAGTGAGCCGACACCCAGCACAGATACGCAGTATTTT
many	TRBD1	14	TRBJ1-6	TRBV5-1	CASSGAGGSSPLHF	TGCGCCAGCAGCGGGGCAGGGGGAAGCTCACCCCTCCACTTT
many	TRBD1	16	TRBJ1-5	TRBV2	CASGAGGQASNQPQHF	TGTGCCAGTGGGGCGGGGGGACAGGCGAGCAATCAGCCCCAGCATTTT
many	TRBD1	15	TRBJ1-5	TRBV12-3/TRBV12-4	CASSQGQGSNQPQHF	TGTGCCAGCAGTCAGGGACAGGGAAGCAATCAGCCCCAGCATTTT
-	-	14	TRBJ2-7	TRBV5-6	CASSPRDSDYEQYF	TGTGCCAGCAGCCCCCGGGACTCCGACTACGAGCAGTACTTC
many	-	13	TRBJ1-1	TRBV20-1	CSARIRGNTEAFF	TGCAGTGCTAGAATACGGGGGAACACTGAAGCTTTCTTT
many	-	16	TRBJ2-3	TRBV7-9	CASSLLQGGGTDTQYF	TGTGCCAGCAGCTTACTGCAGGGAGGGGGAACAGATACGCAGTATTTT
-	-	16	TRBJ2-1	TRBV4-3	CASSQGPGGVKDEQFF	TGCGCCAGCAGCCAAGGACCCGGGGGAGTTAAAGATGAGCAGTTCTTC
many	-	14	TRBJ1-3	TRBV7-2	CASRQLDSGNTIYF	TGTGCCAGCAGACAACTCGACTCTGGAAACACCATATATTTT
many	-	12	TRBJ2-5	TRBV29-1	CSVQRVGETQYF	TGCAGCGTTCAGAGGGTCGGAGAGACCCAGTACTTC
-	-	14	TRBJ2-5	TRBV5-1	CASSVQGSEETQYF	TGCGCCAGCAGCGTCCAGGGTAGTGAAGAGACCCAGTACTTC
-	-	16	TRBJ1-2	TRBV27	CASSLNPGPTGYGYTF	TGTGCCAGCAGTCTGAACCCGGGACCGACGGGTTATGGCTACACCTTC
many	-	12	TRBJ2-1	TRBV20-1	CSGVRSYNEQFF	TGCAGTGGGGTAAGGTCCTACAATGAGCAGTTCTTC
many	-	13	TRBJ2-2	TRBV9	CASSVASTGELFF	TGTGCCAGCAGCGTAGCTAGCACCGGGGAGCTGTTTTTT
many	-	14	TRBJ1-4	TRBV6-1	CASFPGAFNEKLFF	TGTGCCAGCTTTCCAGGAGCCTTTAATGAAAAACTGTTTTTT
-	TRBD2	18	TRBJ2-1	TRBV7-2	CASSLAASGRPSYNEQFF	TGTGCCAGCAGCTTAGCGGCTAGCGGGAGGCCCTCCTACAATGAGCAGTTCTTC
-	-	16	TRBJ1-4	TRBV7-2	CASSLYLGSSNEKLFF	TGTGCCAGCAGCTTATACTTGGGCAGCTCTAATGAAAAACTGTTTTTT
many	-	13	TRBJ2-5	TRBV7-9	CASSLSGSETQYF	TGTGCCAGCAGCCTCAGCGGGTCGGAGACCCAGTACTTC
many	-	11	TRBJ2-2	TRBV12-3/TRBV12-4	CAIRSPGELFF	TGTGCCATCAGGAGTCCCGGGGAGCTGTTTTTT
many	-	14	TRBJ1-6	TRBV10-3	CAISDASNNSPLHF	TGTGCCATCAGTGATGCTAGCAATAATTCACCCCTCCACTTT
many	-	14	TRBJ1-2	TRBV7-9	CASSLALLDYGYTF	TGTGCCAGCAGCTTGGCCCTCTTGGACTATGGCTACACCTTC
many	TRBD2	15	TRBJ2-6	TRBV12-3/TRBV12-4	CASSLRGAGANVLTF	TGTGCCAGCAGTTTACGGGGGGCTGGGGCCAACGTCCTGACTTTC
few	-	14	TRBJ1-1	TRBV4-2	CASSHDEGRTEAFF	TGTGCCAGCAGCCATGACGAGGGCCGGACTGAAGCTTTCTTT
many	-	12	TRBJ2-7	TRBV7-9	CASRQIPYEQYF	TGTGCCAGCAGACAAATCCCTTACGAGCAGTACTTC
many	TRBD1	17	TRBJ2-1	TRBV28	CASSPQEGQGFYNEQFF	TGTGCCAGCAGCCCTCAGGAGGGACAGGGGTTCTACAATGAGCAGTTCTTC
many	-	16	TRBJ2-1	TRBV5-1	CASSAAVKGSYNEQFF	TGCGCCAGCAGCGCTGCCGTAAAGGGGTCCTACAATGAGCAGTTCTTC
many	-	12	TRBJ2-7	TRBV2	CARSFNSYEQYF	TGTGCCAGGAGCTTCAACTCCTACGAGCAGTACTTC
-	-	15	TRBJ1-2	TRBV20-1	CSASFRADNDYGYTF	TGCAGTGCGTCATTCCGGGCCGACAACGACTATGGCTACACCTTC
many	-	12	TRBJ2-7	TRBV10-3	CAAWDGSYEQYF	TGTGCCGCTTGGGACGGCTCCTACGAGCAGTACTTC
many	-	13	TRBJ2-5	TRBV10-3	CAISESMVEAQYF	TGTGCCATCAGTGAGTCGATGGTAGAGGCCCAGTACTTC
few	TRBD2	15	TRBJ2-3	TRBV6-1	CASSAVAGGFDTQYF	TGTGCCAGCAGTGCCGTAGCGGGGGGGTTCGATACGCAGTATTTT
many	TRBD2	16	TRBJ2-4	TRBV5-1	CASSQGLAGGRNIQYF	TGCGCCAGCAGCCAGGGACTAGCGGGAGGTCGTAACATTCAGTACTTC
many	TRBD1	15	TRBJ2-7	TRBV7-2	CASRRELTGVHEQYF	TGTGCCAGCAGGCGAGAGTTGACAGGGGTCCACGAGCAGTACTTC
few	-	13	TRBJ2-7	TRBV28	CASNVNARYEQYF	TGTGCCAGCAATGTGAACGCCCGCTACGAGCAGTACTTC
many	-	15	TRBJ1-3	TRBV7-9	CASRDGGVSGNTIYF	TGTGCCAGCAGGGACGGAGGGGTCTCTGGAAACACCATATATTTT
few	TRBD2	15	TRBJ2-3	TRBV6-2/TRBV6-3	CASSYGGGQADTQYF	TGTGCCAGCAGTTATGGCGGGGGGCAGGCAGATACGCAGTATTTT
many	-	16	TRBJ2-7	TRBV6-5	CASSYSGSGSYYEQYF	TGTGCCAGCAGTTACTCAGGCTCCGGTTCGTACTACGAGCAGTACTTC
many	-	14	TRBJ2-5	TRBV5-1	CASSLRRGEETQYF	TGCGCCAGCAGCTTGCGCAGGGGGGAAGAGACCCAGTACTTC
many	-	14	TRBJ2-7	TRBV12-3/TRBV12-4	CASSSDGISYEQYF	TGTGCCAGCAGCTCCGACGGGATCTCCTACGAGCAGTACTTC
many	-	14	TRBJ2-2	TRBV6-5	CASSPPRRTGELFF	TGTGCCAGCAGTCCCCCCCGGAGGACCGGGGAGCTGTTTTTT
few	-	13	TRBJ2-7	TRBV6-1	CASSEWVSYEQYF	TGTGCCAGCAGTGAATGGGTTTCCTACGAGCAGTACTTC
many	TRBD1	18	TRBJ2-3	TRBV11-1	CASSLASRRDSFTDTQYF	TGTGCCAGCAGCTTAGCCTCCCGACGGGACAGCTTTACAGATACGCAGTATTTT
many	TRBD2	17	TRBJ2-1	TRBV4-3	CASSQGIAGGAKDEQFF	TGCGCCAGCAGCCAAGGTATAGCGGGAGGGGCGAAGGATGAGCAGTTCTTC
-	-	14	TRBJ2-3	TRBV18	CASSPLREADTQYF	TGTGCCAGCTCACCACTCAGGGAGGCAGATACGCAGTATTTT
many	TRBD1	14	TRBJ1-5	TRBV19	CASSVLTGDQPQHF	TGTGCCAGTAGTGTGTTGACAGGGGACCAGCCCCAGCATTTT
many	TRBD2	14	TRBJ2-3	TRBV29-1	CSVKSGRAPDTQYF	TGCAGCGTTAAAAGCGGGAGGGCCCCAGATACGCAGTATTTT
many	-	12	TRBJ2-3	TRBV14	CASSWGPGTQYF	TGTGCCAGCAGCTGGGGGCCCGGTACGCAGTATTTT
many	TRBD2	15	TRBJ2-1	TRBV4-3	CASSQGTSYGNEQFF	TGCGCCAGCAGCCAAGGGACTAGCTATGGGAATGAGCAGTTCTTC
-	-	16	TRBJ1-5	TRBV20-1	CSAPGGSSYSNQPHHF	TGCAGTGCTCCCGGGGGATCATCCTATAGCAATCAGCCCCACCATTTT
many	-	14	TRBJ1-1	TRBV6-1	CASSEVTANTEAFF	TGTGCCAGCAGTGAAGTTACGGCGAACACTGAAGCTTTCTTT
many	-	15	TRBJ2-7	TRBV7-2	CASSLYRDVTYEQYF	TGTGCCAGCAGCTTGTATCGGGACGTAACCTACGAGCAGTACTTC